This TCR beta chain stems from a study of molecular identifiers for immune sequencing clone quantification (dated by TCRdb to the late 2010s). About the full investigation: For a replicate experiment, RNA from around 20,000 or 100,000 naive CD8 T cells was divided into five aliquots, of which four were sequenced. This methods study used CD8 T cells to benchmark TCR RNA copy counting and molecular-identifier clustering-based TCR repertoire sequencing (MIDCIRS).

This clonotype was seen repeatedly, ten times or more. Its target antigen remains unknown. No base quality values were provided; no much bigger clone lies one nucleotide off. The junction shows trimming of 7 bases on V and 0 bases on J, plus 13 bases between the germline ends. From cysteine to phenylalanine, the CDR3 is 15 amino acids long. Kept here is only the CDR3 DNA, which spans 45 bases and is read in frame from base 1. Libraries of naive CD8 T cells were built from anywhere between roughly 17,000 and 1,000,000 sorted cells, with 10%, 30% or 50% of the purified RNA used. On a BD FACSAria II, naive CD8 T cells were FACS-sorted as CD8+CD4-CCR7+CD45RA+ and collected into RLT Plus buffer. Roughly ten TCR copies' worth of Jurkat RNA were spiked into roughly 20,000-1,000,000 naive CD8 T cell samples to test detection sensitivity. Enrichment of CD8 T cells was performed with RosetteSep CD8+ T Cell Enrichment Cocktail and Ficoll-Paque, after which ACK red cell lysis was carried out.

Beyond this particular receptor, the publication reports: Spiked-in Jurkat TCR RNA equivalent to a single cell was reported to be detectable even among over 800,000 naive CD8 T cells. Highly expanded clone sizes could be underestimated if identical TCR molecules share a barcode. When barcode sub-clustering was left out, chimeric consensus sequences inflated TCR diversity, with chimeras reaching as high as 47%. In CMV-specific effector cells, clones with more than 20 RNA copies accounted for over 97% of molecules, whereas in naive cells such clones accounted for under 1%. Modeling indicated about 3 TCR RNA copies recovered per cell, compared with around 11 by digital PCR, which implies a capture efficiency of approximately 30%. Spiked-in Jurkat TCR RNA (around eleven copies' worth), which is not part of the donor repertoire, was contained in the naive libraries.

To prepare the library, PCR was applied. The instrument was an Illumina HiSeq 4000. Bulk TCR libraries were made following a previously described method, with the TCR primers given in Table S5. Purification of total RNA was performed with the Qiagen AllPrep DNA/RNA kit. Before analysis, reads from multiple sequencing runs of the same library were pooled. Regarding the original processing steps: Reads were retained only if their TCR constant sequence matched exactly, and those retained reads were trimmed to 150 nt and grouped according to their 12-nt molecular barcodes. Within each barcode group, reads were sub-clustered at a 15% Levenshtein threshold, and quality-weighted consensus sequences were built per RNA molecule. Non-functional sequences were filtered out, along with any lower-count sequence sitting one edit away from another sequence. Barcode sub-clusters with fewer than 20% of the maximum read count were removed, based on fitting two negative binomial distributions. The public reads were run again by TCRdb, first through fastp at Q25 and then through MiXCR, and only productive beta chains were kept. All rows with the same CDR3 protein become a single entry with the most common DNA and genes. TCRdb's processing, not the study's, gives the V and J calls here. In all, the sample holds tens of thousands of distinct CDR3 sequences, and less than 20% of those were seen once. The ten largest clonotypes hold about 1.1% of the sample.

The sequenced sample consisted of naive CD8+ T cells from blood, with Jurkat cell RNA spiked in. The cell subset or site tag for this specimen amounts to: FACS-sorted CD8+CD4-CCR7+CD45RA+ naive T cells. The chain employs TRBV12-3 or TRBV12-4 and TRBJ1-5; no D gene is confidently identified. This TCR derives from a human donor in good health. Some libraries in this study had Jurkat cell RNA spiked in. The CDR3 corresponds to CASTPDGYSNQPQHF. The DNA is TGTGCCAGCACCCCGGACGGCTATAGCAATCAGCCCCAGCATTTT.